This T cell receptor (beta chain) was sequenced in a study of shared clonotypes between healthy human individuals. Background on the study: Donors were a couple of women and a few men aged 18 to 49.

As processed by the authors: Filtering was not the same, since immunoSEQ gave junction-only sequences without quality scores. TCRdb's table, derived via immunoSEQ multiplex PCR, lists solely in-frame clones and lacks some. The V and J calls and clone size come from that table; D and trimming were worked out from the DNA. The sample carries about 980,000 clones, more than 75% recorded once. There are 16 residues in the CDR3. Per germline, CDR1 SGHTA and CDR2 FQGNSA. Trimming shortened V by 2 bases and J by 7 bases, and 15 bases separated the two germline ends. The J gene is TRBJ1-6, the V gene TRBV7-2, with D perhaps TRBD1 (6 bases). The TCR comes from a man between 18 and 35 years old in good health. The sample was memory CD4+ T cells sorted from blood. Subset noted: CD45RA-negative fraction. The CDR3 coding sequence is TGTGCCAGCAGCTTAATAAAAGGGGGAACCAATTCACCCCTCCACTTT. It yields the protein CASSLIKGGTNSPLHF.